This is a list of T cell receptor beta chains from one sample in a study of blood T cell repertoires in COVID-19. Sequencing used immunoSEQ multiplex PCR; TCRdb keeps in-frame clones, though not all of them. The table includes some 22,000 clones, approximately 90% detected once. The sequenced sample was peripheral blood. Every receptor here comes from a woman at least 80 years old with acute or convalescent COVID-19. Both conserved end residues are part of each CDR3. D genes are given only for firm matches. Expanded clones get a size class; other rows say once, few or many, or leave the size out.

D gene	clone size	V gene	J gene	CDR3 protein	CDR3 DNA
.	few	TRBV7-2	TRBJ1-2	CASSLAGGSYGYTF	TGTGCCAGCAGCTTAGCGGGGGGATCCTATGGCTACACCTTC
TRBD1	.	TRBV12-3/TRBV12-4	TRBJ1-2	CASSRQGGYGYTF	TGTGCCAGCAGCCGACAGGGGGGGTATGGCTACACCTTC
.	.	TRBV24-1	TRBJ1-2	CATSDLDRDYGYTF	TGTGCCACCAGTGATTTGGACAGAGACTATGGCTACACCTTC
TRBD1	.	TRBV18	TRBJ1-1	CASSPYDRGLMNTEAFF	TGTGCCAGCTCACCATACGACAGGGGGCTCATGAACACTGAAGCTTTCTTT
.	few	TRBV2	TRBJ1-4	CASRDSNEKLFF	TGTGCCAGCAGAGACAGTAATGAAAAACTGTTTTTT
TRBD2	once	TRBV3-1/TRBV3-2	TRBJ2-2	CASSQWASGRGSTGELFF	TGTGCCAGCAGCCAATGGGCTAGCGGGAGAGGTTCGACCGGGGAGCTGTTTTTT
.	.	TRBV9	TRBJ1-2	CASGLSGTTVYGYTF	TGTGCCAGCGGACTTTCCGGGACAACAGTCTATGGCTACACCTTC
.	once	TRBV18	TRBJ2-3	CASSPPEQRGDRWQYF	TGTGCCAGCTCACCACCGGAGCAGCGGGGGGACAGGTGGCAGTATTTT
.	.	TRBV28	TRBJ1-6	CASSPGGTADNSPLHF	TGTGCCAGCAGTCCCGGGGGGACGGCAGATAATTCACCCCTCCACTTT
.	.	TRBV7-6	TRBJ2-2	CASSPQVGRGSVNTGELFF	TGTGCCAGCAGCCCGCAGGTTGGCCGGGGTAGCGTAAACACCGGGGAGCTGTTTTTT
TRBD2	.	TRBV9	TRBJ2-7	CASSARGGPYEQYF	TGTGCCAGCAGCGCACGGGGGGGGCCCTACGAGCAGTACTTC
.	.	TRBV5-6	TRBJ1-2	CASTPGRSYYYGYTF	TGTGCCAGCACCCCTGGGCGTTCTTATTACTATGGCTACACCTTC
TRBD2	once	TRBV7-2	TRBJ2-1	CASSLRGTSGAYNEQFF	TGTGCCAGCAGCTTGAGAGGGACTAGCGGGGCCTACAATGAGCAGTTCTTC
TRBD1	.	TRBV18	TRBJ1-1	CASSPIGTGGVYTEAFF	TGTGCCAGCTCACCGATTGGGACAGGGGGGGTTTACACTGAAGCTTTCTTT
.	.	TRBV3-1/TRBV3-2	TRBJ2-7	CASSQDTYEQYF	TGTGCCAGCAGCCAAGATACCTACGAGCAGTACTTC
TRBD1	.	TRBV6-5	TRBJ2-4	CASSYDRDSKNIQYF	TGTGCCAGCAGTTACGACAGGGATAGCAAAAACATTCAGTACTTC
TRBD2	.	TRBV3-1/TRBV3-2	TRBJ2-5	CASSGGLVGETQYF	TGTGCCAGCAGTGGGGGACTAGTAGGGGAGACCCAGTACTTC